This is a list of T cell receptor beta chains from one sample in a study of blood T cell repertoires in COVID-19. Data came from immunoSEQ multiplex PCR; TCRdb stores just in-frame clones and leaves some out. Counted here are about 140,000 clones, 65% to 90% occurring once; the ten biggest clones make up just under 3%. The sample taken for sequencing was peripheral blood. These receptors all come from a man between 50 and 59 years old with acute or convalescent COVID-19. Each CDR3 is given with its conserved first and last residue. Fields, in order: J gene, D gene, V gene, clone size, CDR3 protein, CDR3 DNA. D genes are given only for firm matches. Expanded clones are given a class, and other clones once, few, many or no size at all.

TRBJ1-2 - TRBV10-3 - CAISESQGSYYGYTF TGTGCCATCAGTGAGTCTCAGGGCAGCTACTATGGCTACACCTTC
TRBJ2-1 - TRBV5-1 - CASSPLGGIYNEQFF TGCGCCAGCAGCCCCTTAGGGGGAATTTACAATGAGCAGTTCTTC
TRBJ1-1 TRBD1 TRBV2 few CASSDEDRGREEAFF TGTGCCAGCAGTGACGAGGACAGGGGAAGAGAAGAAGCTTTCTTT
TRBJ2-7 - TRBV4-1 - CASRANPLVYEQYF TGCGCCAGCAGAGCCAATCCCCTAGTTTACGAGCAGTACTTC
TRBJ1-3 - TRBV5-1 few CASSLSDSSGNTIYF TGCGCCAGCAGCTTATCGGACAGCTCTGGAAACACCATATATTTT
TRBJ2-7 - TRBV9 - CASSVGGQGSYEQYF TGTGCCAGCAGCGTAGGTGGGCAGGGCTCCTACGAGCAGTACTTC
TRBJ2-6 - TRBV7-3 few CASSTQGSGANVLTF TGTGCCAGCAGCACGCAGGGTTCCGGGGCCAACGTCCTGACTTTC
TRBJ1-1 - TRBV29-1 - CSVGRLGPRTEAFF TGCAGCGTGGGCCGACTGGGTCCTCGCACTGAAGCTTTCTTT
TRBJ1-1 - TRBV4-2 - CASSQEPGLNTEAFF TGTGCCAGCAGCCAAGAGCCAGGGCTGAACACTGAAGCTTTCTTT
TRBJ1-4 TRBD1 TRBV18 few CASSPTLYRGRTNEKLFF TGTGCCAGCTCACCCACACTTTACAGGGGGCGGACTAATGAAAAACTGTTTTTT
TRBJ1-2 - TRBV24-1 few CATSDSYGYTF TGTGCCACCAGCGACAGCTATGGCTACACCTTC
TRBJ2-3 TRBD2 TRBV7-2 - CASSLPKTSGRARDTQYF TGTGCCAGCAGCTTACCAAAAACTAGCGGGAGGGCCAGAGATACGCAGTATTTT
TRBJ1-4 - TRBV21-1 - CASSKASGDRIDEKLFF TGTGCCAGCAGCAAAGCTTCCGGGGACAGAATCGATGAAAAACTGTTTTTT
TRBJ2-5 - TRBV5-6 - CASSLATGSAQETQYF TGTGCCAGCAGCTTGGCCACGGGTAGCGCCCAAGAGACCCAGTACTTC
TRBJ2-4 - TRBV15 once CATRSLTSAKNIQYF TGTGCCACCAGGAGTTTGACATCAGCCAAAAACATTCAGTACTTC
TRBJ1-4 - TRBV7-9 once CASSLGAMLFF TGTGCCAGCAGCTTAGGGGCAATGCTGTTTTTT
TRBJ1-2 TRBD1 TRBV9 - CASSTSPGDRGHGYTF TGTGCCAGCAGCACCTCACCTGGGGACAGGGGTCATGGCTACACCTTC
TRBJ2-3 - TRBV7-3 once CASAPTGVGDTQYF TGTGCCAGCGCTCCGACGGGAGTCGGAGATACGCAGTATTTT
TRBJ1-1 TRBD1 TRBV5-5 - CASSLSQGLMNTEAFF TGTGCCAGCAGCTTGTCACAGGGGTTGATGAACACTGAAGCTTTCTTT
TRBJ2-1 TRBD1 TRBV3-1/TRBV3-2 - CASSQDPGTGLFF TGTGCCAGCAGCCAAGATCCAGGGACAGGACTATTCTTC
TRBJ1-3 - TRBV27 - CASRQNRGIGNTIYF TGTGCCAGCAGGCAGAACCGCGGCATCGGAAACACCATATATTTT
TRBJ2-1 - TRBV3-1/TRBV3-2 - CASSQDRTSRHNEQFF TGTGCCAGCAGCCAGGACAGGACTAGCAGACACAATGAGCAGTTCTTC
TRBJ1-2 - TRBV6-5 - CASSTNKFTPYGYTF TGTGCCAGCAGTACCAACAAATTTACGCCCTATGGCTACACCTTC
TRBJ1-5 - TRBV12-5 few CASGTGQPGQPQHF TGTGCTAGTGGTACAGGACAGCCCGGGCAGCCCCAGCATTTT
TRBJ1-3 TRBD1 TRBV4-2 - CASSQNRGTGNTIYF TGTGCCAGCAGCCAAAACAGGGGGACCGGAAACACCATATATTTT
TRBJ1-2 TRBD1 TRBV18 - CASSPGTGDYGYTF TGTGCCAGCTCACCGGGGACAGGGGACTATGGCTACACCTTC
TRBJ1-2 - TRBV3-1/TRBV3-2 - CASSQDWDSDGYTF TGTGCCAGCAGCCAAGATTGGGACTCCGATGGCTACACCTTC
TRBJ2-5 - TRBV2 - CASNTVVLETQYF TGTGCCAGCAATACAGTAGTATTGGAGACCCAGTACTTC
TRBJ1-5 - TRBV2 - CAGGFYSNQPQHF TGTGCCGGAGGGTTCTATAGCAATCAGCCCCAGCATTTT
TRBJ2-7 - TRBV12-3/TRBV12-4 - CASRSILRGGQYF TGTGCCAGCAGATCTATTCTACGAGGCGGGCAGTACTTC
TRBJ1-2 - TRBV7-8 - CASSVLQGGDGYTF TGTGCCAGCAGCGTCTTACAGGGAGGGGATGGCTACACCTTC
TRBJ2-1 TRBD1 TRBV11-2 - CASSFRQGSYNEQFF TGTGCCAGCAGCTTTAGACAGGGCTCCTACAATGAGCAGTTCTTC
TRBJ2-6 - TRBV9 - CASSVGGSGANVLTF TGTGCCAGCAGCGTAGGCGGCTCTGGGGCCAACGTCCTGACTTTC
TRBJ1-2 - TRBV5-1 few CASSLAGKIPGYGYTF TGCGCCAGCAGCTTGGCCGGGAAGATCCCGGGCTATGGCTACACCTTC
TRBJ2-5 TRBD1 TRBV5-1 - CASSSGTGGIETQYF TGCGCCAGCAGCTCAGGGACAGGGGGCATAGAGACCCAGTACTTC
TRBJ1-1 - TRBV20-1 - CSARDGTQAFF TGCAGTGCTAGGGACGGGACACAAGCTTTCTTT
TRBJ2-1 TRBD2 TRBV7-2 - CASARRPAGTSGNEQFF TGTGCCAGCGCCCGAAGGCCTGCGGGGACTAGCGGCAATGAGCAGTTCTTC
TRBJ1-6 - TRBV9 once CASSVATGNSPLHF TGTGCCAGCAGCGTAGCGACAGGTAATTCACCCCTCCACTTT
TRBJ1-6 TRBD1 TRBV2 few CASSEQGATNSPLHF TGTGCCAGCAGTGAGCAGGGGGCGACTAATTCACCCCTCCACTTT
TRBJ1-2 TRBD1 TRBV5-1 - CASSSNPGQGNYGYTF TGCGCCAGCAGCTCAAATCCGGGACAGGGAAACTATGGCTACACCTTC
TRBJ2-2 - TRBV11-3 - CASSYAGVLETGELFF TGTGCCAGCAGCTACGCAGGGGTCTTGGAGACCGGGGAGCTGTTTTTT
TRBJ2-7 TRBD1 TRBV11-3 - CASSLGTEPSYEQYF TGTGCCAGCAGCTTGGGGACAGAACCCTCCTACGAGCAGTACTTC
TRBJ1-5 - TRBV27 - CASSPSSTGGYQPQHF TGTGCCAGCAGTCCCTCGAGCACTGGCGGATATCAGCCCCAGCATTTT
TRBJ2-2 TRBD1 TRBV19 - CASSRDRAFFQAGELFF TGTGCCAGTAGCCGGGACAGGGCTTTCTTCCAGGCCGGGGAGCTGTTTTTT
TRBJ2-7 TRBD2 TRBV5-1 - CASSNGLAGTYEQYF TGCGCCAGCAGTAACGGACTAGCGGGGACCTACGAGCAGTACTTC
TRBJ2-7 - TRBV20-1 - CSARTNFEQYF TGCAGTGCCAGGACAAACTTCGAGCAGTACTTC
TRBJ1-6 - TRBV28 - CASRRISNSPLHF TGTGCCAGCAGAAGAATTAGCAATTCACCCCTCCACTTT
TRBJ1-1 - TRBV7-2 - CASTQGRWNTEAFF TGTGCCAGCACCCAGGGGCGCTGGAACACTGAAGCTTTCTTT
TRBJ1-5 TRBD1 TRBV2 - CASSPQGQGEGQPQHF TGTGCCAGCAGTCCCCAAGGACAGGGCGAGGGGCAGCCCCAGCATTTT
TRBJ2-7 TRBD2 TRBV5-1 - CARSPPGGESYEQYF TGCGCCCGCAGCCCGCCGGGGGGGGAATCCTACGAGCAGTACTTC
TRBJ1-6 - TRBV9 many CASSVSTGDSPLHF TGTGCCAGCAGCGTGAGTACGGGGGATTCACCCCTCCACTTT
TRBJ1-1 TRBD1 TRBV10-2 - CASSGDRVEAFF TGCGCCAGCAGTGGGGACAGGGTTGAAGCTTTCTTT
TRBJ1-5 - TRBV23-1 - CASSQSQGTGDSNQPQHF TGCGCCAGCAGTCAATCCCAGGGTACGGGGGATAGCAATCAGCCCCAGCATTTT
TRBJ2-7 - TRBV16 - CASSQMRDSYEQYF TGTGCCAGCAGCCAAATGAGGGACTCCTACGAGCAGTACTTC
TRBJ1-2 - TRBV18 - CASSTGGNYGYTF TGTGCCAGCTCAACGGGGGGGAACTATGGCTACACCTTC
TRBJ1-4 - TRBV11-3 few CASSLEVAGEKLFF TGTGCCAGCAGCTTAGAAGTAGCAGGGGAAAAACTGTTTTTT
TRBJ1-1 - TRBV6-5 - CAVSGLQNTEAFF TGTGCCGTCTCGGGACTGCAGAACACTGAAGCTTTCTTT
TRBJ2-5 TRBD1 TRBV28 - CASSLEVQGDQETQYF TGTGCCAGCAGTTTAGAAGTCCAGGGGGACCAAGAGACCCAGTACTTC
TRBJ1-2 - TRBV7-2 few CASSFGSRGGYGYTF TGTGCCAGCAGCTTCGGATCTAGGGGAGGCTATGGCTACACCTTC